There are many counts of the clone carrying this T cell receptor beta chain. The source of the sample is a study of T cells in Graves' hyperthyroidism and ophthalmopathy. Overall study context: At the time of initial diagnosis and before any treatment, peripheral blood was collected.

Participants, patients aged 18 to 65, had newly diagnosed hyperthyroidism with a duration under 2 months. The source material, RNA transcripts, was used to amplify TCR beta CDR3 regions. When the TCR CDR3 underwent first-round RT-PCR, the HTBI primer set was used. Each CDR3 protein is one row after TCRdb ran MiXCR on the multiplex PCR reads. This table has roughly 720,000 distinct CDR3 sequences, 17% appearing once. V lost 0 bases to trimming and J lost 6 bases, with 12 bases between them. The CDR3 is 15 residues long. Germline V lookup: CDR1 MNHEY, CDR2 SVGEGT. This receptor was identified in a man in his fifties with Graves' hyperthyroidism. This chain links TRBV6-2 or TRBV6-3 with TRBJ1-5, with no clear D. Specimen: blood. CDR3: CASSYSLRVSQPQHF. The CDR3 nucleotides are TGTGCCAGCAGTTACTCCCTGCGGGTGAGTCAGCCCCAGCATTTT.